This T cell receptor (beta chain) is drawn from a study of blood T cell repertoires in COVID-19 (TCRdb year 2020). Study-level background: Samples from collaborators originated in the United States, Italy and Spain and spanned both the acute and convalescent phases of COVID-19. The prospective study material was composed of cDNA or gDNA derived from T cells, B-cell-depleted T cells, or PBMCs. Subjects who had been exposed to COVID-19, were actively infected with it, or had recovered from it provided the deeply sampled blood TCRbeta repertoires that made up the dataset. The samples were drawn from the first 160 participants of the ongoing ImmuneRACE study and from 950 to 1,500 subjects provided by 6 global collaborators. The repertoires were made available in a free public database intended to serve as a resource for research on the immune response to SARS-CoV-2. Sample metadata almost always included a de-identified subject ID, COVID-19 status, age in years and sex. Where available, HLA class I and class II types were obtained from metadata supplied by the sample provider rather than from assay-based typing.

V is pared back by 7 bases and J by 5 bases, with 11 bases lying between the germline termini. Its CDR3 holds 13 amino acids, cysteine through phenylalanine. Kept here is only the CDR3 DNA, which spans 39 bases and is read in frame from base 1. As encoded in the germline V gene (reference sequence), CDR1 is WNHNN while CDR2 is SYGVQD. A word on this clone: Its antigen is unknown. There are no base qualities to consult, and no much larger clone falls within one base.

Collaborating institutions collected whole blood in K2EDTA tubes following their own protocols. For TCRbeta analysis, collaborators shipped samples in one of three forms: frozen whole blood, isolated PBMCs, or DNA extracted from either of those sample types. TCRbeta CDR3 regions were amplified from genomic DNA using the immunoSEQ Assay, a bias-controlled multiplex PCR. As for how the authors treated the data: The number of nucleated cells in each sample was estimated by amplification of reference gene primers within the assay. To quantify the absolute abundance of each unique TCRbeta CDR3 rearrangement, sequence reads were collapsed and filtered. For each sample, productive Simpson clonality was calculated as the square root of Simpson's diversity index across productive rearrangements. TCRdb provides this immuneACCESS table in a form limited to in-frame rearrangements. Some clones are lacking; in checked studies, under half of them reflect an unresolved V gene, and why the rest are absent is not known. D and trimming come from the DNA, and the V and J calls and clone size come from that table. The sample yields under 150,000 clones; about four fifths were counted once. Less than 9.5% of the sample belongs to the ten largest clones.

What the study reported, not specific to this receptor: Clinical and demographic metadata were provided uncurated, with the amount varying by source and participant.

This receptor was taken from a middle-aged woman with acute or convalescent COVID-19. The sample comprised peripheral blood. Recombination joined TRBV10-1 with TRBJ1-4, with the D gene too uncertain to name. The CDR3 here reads CASTPSLNEKLFF. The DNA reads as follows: TGCGCCAGCACCCCTAGCCTCAATGAAAAACTGTTTTTT.